The clone carrying this T cell receptor beta chain was recorded a few times. Its matching antigen is unknown. Germline V CDR1 and CDR2: MNHEY, SMNVEV (reference sequence). The CDR3 totals 16 residues. With V trimmed by 6 bases and J by 5 bases, 8 bases remained unmatched. TCRdb reanalyzed the PCR reads with MiXCR. The sample holds about 3,100 clones, roughly a quarter seen once. This record comes from a study of metastatic and nonmetastatic thyroid tumors. Overall study results and limits: Across blood and tumor, TCR beta diversity in malignant thyroid tumors was reportedly significantly higher than in benign nodules.

Before thyroid surgery, none of the patients had received any treatment. The chain uses TRBV27 and TRBJ2-2; 11 nucleotides agree with TRBD2. Sequencing used tumor tissue. This sequence was found in a female donor with papillary thyroid cancer or a benign thyroid nodule (not recorded which). Some clones in this sample may be carry-over from other donors' samples. CDR3 amino acids: CASREVAGGQTGELFF. CDR3 sequence (DNA): TGTGCCAGCAGAGAAGTAGCGGGGGGGCAAACCGGGGAGCTGTTTTTT.